This T cell receptor (beta chain) was captured in a study of cytomegalovirus exposure and HLA in healthy donors. This clone was seen only once. Its antigen is not known. Some clones are missing from TCRdb's copy, which holds only in-frame ones; the method was immunoSEQ multiplex PCR. The sample holds about 75,000 clones, around four fifths seen once. Points from the study as a whole: Among TCR beta chains, those listed as cytomegalovirus-associated numbered approximately 150. Reportedly, cytomegalovirus status was diagnosed with high sensitivity and specificity.

Per the germline V gene, CDR1 is SGHRS and CDR2 is YFSETQ. V gave up 1 base and J gave up 4 bases; unmatched junction bases: 10. This CDR3 has 17 residues. The sample consisted of PBMCs. This sequence was found in a man aged 30 to 39 in good health and CMV-seronegative. The chain links TRBV5-1 to TRBJ1-4; TRBD1 matches at 7 bases. CDR3 nucleotides: TGCGCCAGCAGCTTGAGACAGGGTGGGGAGATTAATGAAAAACTGTTTTTT. As protein: CASSLRQGGEINEKLFF.